The present T cell receptor beta chain was sequenced within a study of blood T cell repertoires in COVID-19. Study summary: Acute-phase and convalescent COVID-19 samples originated in the United States, Italy and Spain. In each case, the material was cDNA or gDNA derived from T cells, B-cell-depleted T cells, or PBMCs.

This clone was counted a few times. The CDR3 runs 14 residues. The V gene's germline CDR1 is MNHEY and CDR2 SMNVEV (reference sequence). The V end was cut by 8 bases, the J end by 7 bases, with 20 bases between. Original handling: Amplification with reference gene primers provided the estimates of nucleated cell counts. Only in-frame clones appear in the TCRdb table, and some are missing; sequencing was by immunoSEQ multiplex PCR. V, J and clone size derive from that table, while D and trimming were established from the DNA sequence. The sample carries 250,000 or so clones, 83% recorded once. The sequence was collected from a human donor in a cohort sampled during active COVID-19. The V gene is TRBV27, the J gene TRBJ1-2; tentative D call: TRBD1 (6 bases). Material for sequencing was peripheral blood. The CDR3 here is CASANLQGSTGYTF. In DNA, the CDR3 is TGTGCCAGCGCAAACCTACAGGGTTCAACTGGCTACACCTTC.